This is a list of T cell receptor beta chains from one sample in a study of identical twins. TCRdb reanalysed the 5' RACE reads using MiXCR and keeps one entry per CDR3 protein. Here the sample spans 350,000 to 400,000 distinct CDR3 sequences, roughly 10% being singletons. Sequencing was performed on naive T cells sorted from blood. The receptors originated from a woman aged 50 to 65 in good health. CDR3s include the opening cysteine and the closing phenylalanine or tryptophan. The D gene is left open where the match is weak. Clone size is stated in some rows and not others, as once, few, many or a class when expanded.

v_gene,abundance,j_gene,d_gene,CDR3aa,CDR3nt
TRBV6-2/TRBV6-3,-,TRBJ2-7,TRBD2,CASSLPGGAYEQYF,TGTGCCAGCAGCCTACCGGGAGGAGCCTACGAGCAGTACTTC
TRBV11-3,few,TRBJ2-1,TRBD2,CASQRGSGEQFF,TGTGCCAGCCAGCGGGGATCGGGTGAGCAGTTCTTC
TRBV30,-,TRBJ2-7,-,CACIRQVSYEQYF,TGTGCCTGCATCCGACAGGTTTCCTACGAGCAGTACTTC
TRBV11-2,-,TRBJ2-7,-,CASSANQGTTTYEQYF,TGTGCCAGCAGCGCGAATCAGGGGACGACGACCTACGAGCAGTACTTC
TRBV15,-,TRBJ2-1,TRBD2,CATSRDSSGTYNEQFF,TGTGCCACCAGCAGAGATTCCAGCGGGACCTACAATGAGCAGTTCTTC
TRBV29-1,many,TRBJ2-1,-,CSVDNSRQQFF,TGCAGCGTTGATAATAGCAGGCAACAGTTCTTC
TRBV5-1,few,TRBJ2-3,TRBD2,CASSQSDGGSMADTQYF,TGCGCCAGCAGCCAGAGCGACGGCGGGAGTATGGCAGATACGCAGTATTTT
TRBV9,few,TRBJ2-3,TRBD1,CASGVTGSPRTDTQYF,TGTGCCAGCGGGGTGACAGGGAGCCCCCGCACAGATACGCAGTATTTT
TRBV5-1,-,TRBJ1-2,-,CASSREDYGYTF,TGCGCCAGCAGTCGAGAGGACTATGGCTACACCTTC
TRBV25-1,few,TRBJ2-7,-,CASSDSPYEQYF,TGTGCCAGCAGTGACTCACCTTACGAGCAGTACTTC
TRBV6-6,many,TRBJ2-1,TRBD2,CASSVGGLVSNEQFF,TGTGCCAGCAGCGTCGGGGGGTTGGTGTCTAATGAGCAGTTCTTC
TRBV27,few,TRBJ1-1,-,CASSSPQTDMNTEAFF,TGTGCCAGCAGTTCTCCCCAGACAGACATGAACACTGAAGCTTTCTTT
TRBV18,few,TRBJ2-3,TRBD2,CASSREVSGRAINTQYF,TGTGCCAGCTCCCGAGAGGTCAGCGGGAGGGCCATAAATACGCAGTATTTT
TRBV15,-,TRBJ2-3,-,CATSRARLAGDTQYF,TGTGCCACCAGCAGAGCGCGGCTAGCTGGAGATACGCAGTATTTT
TRBV29-1,-,TRBJ2-1,-,CSVQGTYNEQFF,TGCAGCGTGCAGGGTACCTACAATGAGCAGTTCTTC
TRBV5-1,-,TRBJ2-7,TRBD1,CASSLAGTGRGEQYF,TGCGCCAGCAGCTTGGCCGGGACAGGGCGAGGCGAGCAGTACTTC
TRBV27,-,TRBJ2-1,TRBD2,CASGTSEPAYNEQFF,TGTGCCAGTGGGACTAGCGAACCAGCCTACAATGAGCAGTTCTTC
TRBV27,-,TRBJ1-1,-,CASSLWVRAEAFF,TGTGCCAGCAGTTTATGGGTCCGGGCTGAAGCTTTCTTT
TRBV12-3/TRBV12-4,many,TRBJ2-5,-,CASSAEETQYF,TGTGCCAGCAGTGCGGAAGAGACCCAGTACTTC
TRBV29-1,many,TRBJ2-7,-,CSVPQGPYEQYF,TGCAGCGTACCACAGGGACCCTACGAGCAGTACTTC
TRBV6-5,-,TRBJ2-1,-,CASSYSTGNEQFF,TGTGCCAGCAGTTACTCGACCGGCAATGAGCAGTTCTTC
TRBV7-8,-,TRBJ2-3,-,CASRHGPTDTQYF,TGTGCCAGCCGCCACGGACCCACAGATACGCAGTATTTT
TRBV13,few,TRBJ1-5,-,CASSLGPTAQPQHF,TGTGCCAGCAGCTTGGGACCCACGGCTCAGCCCCAGCATTTT
TRBV29-1,-,TRBJ1-5,-,CSVVYQADQPQHF,TGCAGCGTCGTTTATCAGGCGGATCAGCCCCAGCATTTT
TRBV4-1,few,TRBJ2-2,TRBD2,CASTWGSGRAGELFF,TGCGCCAGCACCTGGGGTAGCGGGAGGGCCGGGGAGCTGTTTTTT
TRBV19,-,TRBJ2-4,TRBD1,CASSKSGQGSIQYF,TGTGCCAGTAGTAAATCGGGACAGGGGTCCATTCAGTACTTC
TRBV7-9,few,TRBJ2-2,-,CASSLYGETGELFF,TGTGCCAGCAGCTTATATGGGGAGACCGGGGAGCTGTTTTTT
TRBV5-6,few,TRBJ2-1,TRBD2,CASSWITSGTSEQFF,TGTGCCAGCAGCTGGATTACTAGCGGGACTAGTGAGCAGTTCTTC
TRBV15,-,TRBJ1-1,-,CATSRGDSTEAFF,TGTGCCACCAGCAGAGGTGACAGCACTGAAGCTTTCTTT
TRBV12-3/TRBV12-4,few,TRBJ2-5,-,CASRRSWEETQYF,TGTGCCAGCAGGCGCAGTTGGGAAGAGACCCAGTACTTC
TRBV29-1,many,TRBJ1-1,-,CSGEGEMAEAFF,TGCAGCGGGGAGGGGGAGATGGCTGAAGCTTTCTTT
TRBV20-1,few,TRBJ2-1,-,CSARDRAGNNEQFF,TGCAGTGCTAGAGATCGGGCTGGGAACAATGAGCAGTTCTTC
TRBV10-2,few,TRBJ1-6,-,CASSDSRMFSPLHF,TGCGCCAGCAGTGATTCCAGGATGTTCTCACCCCTCCACTTT
TRBV15,-,TRBJ2-1,-,CATSRDSGPYNEQFF,TGTGCCACCAGCAGAGATAGCGGACCTTACAATGAGCAGTTCTTC
TRBV6-2/TRBV6-3,few,TRBJ1-1,-,CASKYPAGNTEAFF,TGTGCCAGCAAATATCCGGCGGGGAACACTGAAGCTTTCTTT
TRBV5-5,many,TRBJ1-1,-,CASDFPGAQNTEAFF,TGTGCCAGCGACTTCCCGGGGGCTCAAAACACTGAAGCTTTCTTT
TRBV24-1,few,TRBJ2-7,-,CATSALTDGEQYF,TGTGCCACCAGTGCCCTGACAGACGGCGAGCAGTACTTC
TRBV19,-,TRBJ1-5,-,CASTASAQPQHF,TGTGCCAGTACAGCGTCCGCTCAGCCCCAGCATTTT
TRBV2,few,TRBJ1-5,-,CASSARVQQPQHF,TGTGCCAGCAGTGCAAGGGTACAGCAGCCCCAGCATTTT
TRBV20-1,few,TRBJ1-2,-,CSAPDVQGNYGYTF,TGCAGTGCTCCCGACGTCCAGGGGAACTATGGCTACACCTTC
TRBV27,-,TRBJ2-2,TRBD2,CASPTSGERVTGELFF,TGTGCCAGCCCCACCAGCGGGGAAAGAGTAACCGGGGAGCTGTTTTTT
TRBV12-3/TRBV12-4,-,TRBJ1-1,-,CASSLGEEGTEAFF,TGTGCCAGCAGTTTAGGAGAGGAGGGGACTGAAGCTTTCTTT
TRBV11-2,-,TRBJ2-1,-,CASSLVGGFYNEQFF,TGTGCCAGCAGCTTAGTTGGGGGGTTCTACAATGAGCAGTTCTTC
TRBV11-3,-,TRBJ2-1,TRBD2,CASSLLAGSDEQFF,TGTGCCAGCAGCTTACTAGCGGGTAGTGATGAGCAGTTCTTC
TRBV5-5,few,TRBJ1-2,-,CASSGGQGNYGYTF,TGTGCCAGCAGCGGAGGGCAGGGTAACTATGGCTACACCTTC
TRBV4-1,-,TRBJ1-1,-,CASSQFANPEAFF,TGCGCCAGCAGCCAGTTTGCAAACCCTGAAGCTTTCTTT
TRBV29-1,many,TRBJ2-3,-,CSESSGRSTDTQYF,TGCAGCGAAAGTTCGGGCCGAAGCACAGATACGCAGTATTTT
TRBV12-3/TRBV12-4,-,TRBJ2-1,-,CASSFPGKGSGEQFF,TGTGCCAGCAGTTTTCCCGGGAAGGGGTCCGGTGAGCAGTTCTTC
TRBV11-2,few,TRBJ2-5,-,CASSPLQSSVRKETQYF,TGTGCCAGCAGCCCCCTTCAGTCGTCGGTGCGAAAAGAGACCCAGTACTTC
TRBV5-1,few,TRBJ1-1,-,CASGSNTEAFF,TGCGCCAGCGGATCGAACACTGAAGCTTTCTTT
TRBV29-1,-,TRBJ2-5,-,CSTEGIGTQYF,TGCAGCACCGAGGGAATCGGGACCCAGTACTTC
TRBV12-3/TRBV12-4,few,TRBJ2-2,-,CASSFEAPTVPGELFF,TGTGCCAGCAGTTTTGAGGCCCCAACGGTCCCCGGGGAGCTGTTTTTT
TRBV7-2,many,TRBJ1-6,-,CASSFNSPLHF,TGTGCCAGCAGCTTCAATTCACCCCTCCACTTT
TRBV7-6,-,TRBJ2-7,TRBD2,CATERDSYEQYF,TGTGCCACCGAGCGGGATTCCTACGAGCAGTACTTC
TRBV10-3,-,TRBJ2-2,TRBD1,CAITESGTGYTGELFF,TGTGCCATCACTGAGTCTGGGACAGGTTACACCGGGGAGCTGTTTTTT
TRBV5-1,-,TRBJ1-4,-,CASSLEGRNGKEKLFF,TGCGCCAGCAGCTTGGAGGGGAGGAATGGAAAGGAAAAACTGTTTTTT
TRBV5-6,-,TRBJ2-7,TRBD2,CASSASGWASYEQYF,TGTGCCAGCAGCGCTAGCGGCTGGGCCTCCTACGAGCAGTACTTC
TRBV12-3/TRBV12-4,-,TRBJ2-1,TRBD2,CASSFGLAAHNEQFF,TGTGCCAGCAGTTTCGGGCTAGCGGCACACAATGAGCAGTTCTTC
TRBV7-9,-,TRBJ2-3,-,CASSLMDGTDTQYF,TGTGCCAGCAGCTTAATGGATGGGACAGATACGCAGTATTTT
TRBV7-2,-,TRBJ2-1,-,CASSPDLAGYSSYNEQFF,TGTGCCAGCAGCCCTGATTTGGCCGGGTACAGCTCCTACAATGAGCAGTTCTTC